Sequencing of this TCR beta chain was carried out in a study of blood T cell repertoires in COVID-19. The overall study: Sites in the United States, Italy and Spain provided acute and convalescent COVID-19 samples. T cells, B-cell-depleted T cells, or PBMCs supplied cDNA or gDNA.

Germline V gene sequence: CDR1 LGHDT, CDR2 YNNKEL (reference sequence). Deletions cut 1 base from V and 0 bases from J, with 16 bases between. CDR3 size: 17 residues. Original methodology: Amplification of reference gene primers provided the estimated nucleated cell counts. The table came from immunoSEQ multiplex PCR; TCRdb's copy has only in-frame clones and leaves some out. The V and J calls and clone size were taken over from that table, and D and trimming were inferred from the DNA. The table lists fewer than 150,000 clones, roughly 84% of them singletons. The V gene is TRBV3-1 (or the pseudogene TRBV3-2), the J gene TRBJ2-7, with D possibly matching TRBD1 (6 bases). Source material: peripheral blood. This receptor was identified in a human donor in a cohort sampled during active COVID-19. CDR3 nucleotides: TGTGCCAGCAGCCAAGGACGTAACAGGGCCTTCTCCTACGAGCAGTACTTC. Translation: CASSQGRNRAFSYEQYF.